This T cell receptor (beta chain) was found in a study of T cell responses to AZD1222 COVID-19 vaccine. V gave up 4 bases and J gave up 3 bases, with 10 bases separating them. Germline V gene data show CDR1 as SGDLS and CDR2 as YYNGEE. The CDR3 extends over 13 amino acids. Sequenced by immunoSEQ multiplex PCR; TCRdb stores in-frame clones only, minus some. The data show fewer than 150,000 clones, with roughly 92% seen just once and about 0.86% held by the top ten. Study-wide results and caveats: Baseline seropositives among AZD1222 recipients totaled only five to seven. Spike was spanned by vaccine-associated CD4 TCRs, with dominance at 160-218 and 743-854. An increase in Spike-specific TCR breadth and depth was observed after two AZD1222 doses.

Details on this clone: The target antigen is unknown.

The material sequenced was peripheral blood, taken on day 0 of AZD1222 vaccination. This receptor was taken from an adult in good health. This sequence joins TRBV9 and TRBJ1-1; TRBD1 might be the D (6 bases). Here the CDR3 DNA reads TGTGCCAGCAGCCGCCAGGGGCACACTGAAGCTTTCTTT. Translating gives CASSRQGHTEAFF.